Each of the 21 T cell receptor beta chains below was sequenced from the same sample in a study of CD4 T cells in relation to SARS-CoV-2 and coronaviruses. The data were produced by immunoSEQ multiplex PCR, yet TCRdb's version contains in-frame clones alone and is incomplete. Among about 56,000 clones listed, about 90% were seen once. Specimen: naive CD4+ T cells from PBMCs. Specified subset: naive CD4+ T cells isolated by negative enrichment. Source of these receptors: an adult with COVID-19.

CDR3 residues: CASSLILAGVRTYEQYF. The CDR3 DNA follows: TGTGCCAGCAGCCTGATTCTAGCGGGAGTGAGGACCTACGAGCAGTACTTC. J is TRBJ2-7 and V is TRBV28, with 10 bases matching TRBD2. There are 17 residues in the CDR3. Losses at the gene ends were 6 bases for V and 2 bases for J; bases not matched to a gene: 13. The germline gives CDR1 MDHEN, CDR2 SYDVKM.

The J gene is TRBJ2-2, the V gene TRBV5-4, with a tentative D call TRBD1 (6 bases). The CDR3 contains 15 residues. Germline V lookup: CDR1 SGHNT, CDR2 YYREEE (reference sequence). Trimming took off 3 bases at V and 1 base at J, with 10 bases between the two ends. The CDR3 DNA reads as TGTGCCAGCAGCTCGGACAGAAGGAACACCGGGGAGCTGTTTTTT. Amino acids: CASSSDRRNTGELFF. The whole variable domain, remainder taken from reference TRBV5-4 and TRBJ2-2, is ETGVTQSPTHLIKTRGQQVTLRCSSQSGHNTVSWYQQALGQGPQFIFQYYREEENGRGNFPPRFSGLQFPNYSSELNVNALELDDSALYLCASSSDRRNTGELFFGEGSRLTVL.

V usage is TRBV5-6 and J usage is TRBJ2-3, with a weak D call TRBD2 (5 bases). The CDR3 extends over 15 amino acids. The germline V gene encodes CDR1 SGHDT and CDR2 YYEEEE. V lost 3 bases, J lost 2 bases, and 13 bases lay in between. The CDR3 region has the DNA TGTGCCAGCAGCTACCTGGACCGGGACACAGATACGCAGTATTTT. This gives the protein CASSYLDRDTDTQYF.

V usage is TRBV7-9 and J usage is TRBJ2-1, with 7 bases that match TRBD1. V was clipped by 5 bases and J by 6 bases; unmatched bases: 7. CDR3 size: 14 residues. The germline V gene has CDR1 SEHNR and CDR2 FQNEAQ (reference sequence). The CDR3 spells CASSRIGTVNEQFF. Here the CDR3 DNA reads TGTGCCAGCAGCCGAATCGGGACAGTCAATGAGCAGTTCTTC.

The rearrangement links TRBV27 to TRBJ2-5; D is unresolved. Looked up from germline, CDR1 is MNHEY and CDR2 is SMNVEV (reference sequence). This CDR3 contains 13 residues. V was cut by 0 bases and J by 5 bases, with 7 bases left in between. DNA of the CDR3: TGTGCCAGCAGTTTATCATCCCCTGAGACCCAGTACTTC. It specifies CASSLSSPETQYF.

The V and J genes are TRBV28 and TRBJ2-7; D unclear. The CDR3 runs 14 residues. Per germline, CDR1 MDHEN and CDR2 SYDVKM. Trimming removed 2 bases from V and 0 bases from J, with 8 bases in between. The CDR3 loop is CASSLPAGSYEQYF. CDR3 coding DNA: TGTGCCAGCAGTTTACCCGCTGGCTCCTACGAGCAGTACTTC.

V is TRBV13 and J is TRBJ1-2; unclear D gene. Trimming shortened V by 5 bases and J by 2 bases, and 15 bases separated the two germline ends. The CDR3 contains 15 residues. Looked up from germline, CDR1 is PRHDT and CDR2 is FYEKMQ (reference sequence). The CDR3 nucleotides read TGTGCCAGCAGCCCTAACGGCCGGGAGAACTATGGCTACACCTTC. Translation gives CASSPNGRENYGYTF.

In nucleotides, the CDR3 is TGTGCCTGGAGTAGAGGGAGCAATCAGCCCCAGCATTTT. Translated: CAWSRGSNQPQHF. The chain employs TRBV30 and TRBJ1-5; D is undetermined. The germline V gene encodes CDR1 GTSNPN and CDR2 SVGIG (reference sequence). This CDR3 is built from 13 residues. V shed 2 bases and J shed 1 base, with 6 bases lying between them. The full variable domain, with the rest looked up from reference TRBV30 and TRBJ1-5, is SQTIHQWPATLVQPVGSPLSLECTVEGTSNPNLYWYRQAAGRGLQLLFYSVGIGQISSEVPQNLSASRPQDRQFILSSKKLLLSDSGFYLCAWSRGSNQPQHFGDGTRLSIL.

The chain is built from TRBV12-3 or TRBV12-4 and TRBJ2-3, with D unresolved. Trimming removed 5 bases at V and 4 bases at J, with 4 bases between. This CDR3 is built from 11 residues. The CDR3 bases are TGTGCCAGCAGTGAGGCAGATACGCAGTATTTT. Protein: CASSEADTQYF.

The chain uses TRBV7-3 and TRBJ2-1; TRBD2 aligns across 12 bases. Looked up from germline, CDR1 is SGHTA and CDR2 is FQGTGA. The junction had 4 bases not matched to a gene; V was cut back by 4 bases and J by 6 bases. The CDR3 runs to 15 residues. The CDR3 protein is CASSSTSGRTNEQFF. The CDR3 DNA sequence: TGTGCCAGCAGCTCCACTAGCGGGAGGACCAATGAGCAGTTCTTC.

The rearrangement joins TRBV18 to TRBJ2-5; maybe TRBD1 (6 bases). Trimming shortened V by 6 bases and J by 5 bases, and 13 bases separated the two germline ends. The V gene's germline CDR1 is KGHSH and CDR2 LQKENI. The CDR3 is 13 amino acids. CDR3 coding DNA: TGTGCCAGCTCGCTGGGACAACGCGAGACCCAGTACTTC. As protein: CASSLGQRETQYF.

The chain has TRBV5-1 and TRBJ2-6; maybe TRBD1 (5 bases). Germline-derived CDR1 and CDR2 are SGHRS and YFSETQ. The length of the CDR3 is 14 residues. The germline V and J ends were trimmed by 4 bases and 1 base, with 6 bases remaining between them. This CDR3 is CASSPGSGANVLTF. In DNA, the CDR3 is TGCGCCAGCAGCCCAGGGTCTGGGGCCAACGTCCTGACTTTC.

This chain connects TRBV28 to TRBJ2-3, with D perhaps matching TRBD1 or TRBD2 (5 bases each). The germline CDR1 and CDR2 sequences are MDHEN and SYDVKM. Trimming removed 2 bases at V and 4 bases at J, with 7 bases between. The CDR3 loop spans 13 amino acids. The DNA for the CDR3 is TGTGCCAGCAGTTTACGGGGCGCAGATACGCAGTATTTT. Encoded protein: CASSLRGADTQYF.

The chain uses TRBV10-3 and TRBJ2-7; TRBD2 agrees at 7 bases. The CDR3 spans 16 residues. Losses at the gene ends were 3 bases for V and 3 bases for J; bases not matched to a gene: 11. Germline V gene sequence: CDR1 ENHRY, CDR2 SYGVKD. Written as DNA, the CDR3 is TGTGCCATCAGTGATACTAGGAAGCGGGGAAACTACGAGCAGTACTTC. Protein: CAISDTRKRGNYEQYF.

The chain is built from TRBV6-5 and TRBJ2-3, with 9 bases aligning to TRBD1. Germline V lookup: CDR1 MNHEY, CDR2 SVGAGI. V trimming: 2 bases; J trimming: 2 bases; junction bases outside the gene matches: 2. This CDR3 contains 15 residues. CDR3 protein: CASSYGTGYTDTQYF. The CDR3 DNA follows: TGTGCCAGCAGTTACGGGACAGGGTACACAGATACGCAGTATTTT.

The chain links TRBV9 to TRBJ2-1; maybe TRBD2 (6 bases). Germline V gives CDR1 SGDLS, CDR2 YYNGEE. The CDR3 extends over 16 amino acids. V was cut by 4 bases and J by 1 base, with 15 bases left in between. CDR3: CASSPLVEGSYNEQFF. The CDR3 DNA follows: TGTGCCAGCAGCCCATTAGTGGAGGGTTCCTACAATGAGCAGTTCTTC.

The V and J genes are TRBV7-9 and TRBJ2-3, with a possible D match to TRBD1 (5 bases). Trimming removed 2 bases from V and 3 bases from J, with 18 bases in between. CDR1 is SEHNR and CDR2 is FQNEAQ in the germline V gene (reference sequence). The CDR3 length is 17 residues. The DNA of the CDR3 is TGTGCCAGCAGCTTATTTGGGGCAGGGTTGAGGACAGATACGCAGTATTTT. Protein product: CASSLFGAGLRTDTQYF.

This CDR3 is CASSSDFNFQETQYF. In nucleotides, the CDR3 is TGTGCCAGCAGCTCCGACTTTAACTTCCAAGAGACCCAGTACTTC. The chain is built from TRBV5-6 and TRBJ2-5; the D is unclear. This CDR3 region has 15 residues. CDR1 is SGHDT, CDR2 YYEEEE, per germline. V lost 3 bases and J lost 1, with 13 bases in between. Combining the CDR3 with reference TRBV5-6 and TRBJ2-5 gives the whole variable domain DAGVTQSPTHLIKTRGQQVTLRCSPKSGHDTVSWYQQALGQGPQFIFQYYEEEERQRGNFPDRFSGHQFPNYSSELNVNALLLGDSALYLCASSSDFNFQETQYFGPGTRLLVL.

The chain couples TRBV7-9 to TRBJ1-1, with D hard to call. V was pared by 4 bases and J by 8 bases, with 14 bases between. The germline gives CDR1 SEHNR, CDR2 FQNEAQ (reference sequence). This CDR3 is built from 13 residues. The CDR3 sequence: CASSSRMRQEAFF. The CDR3 nucleotides read TGTGCCAGCAGCTCGCGCATGAGGCAGGAAGCTTTCTTT.

V gene TRBV5-4 combines with J gene TRBJ2-1; D gene ambiguous. CDR1 and CDR2 from the germline V gene are SGHNT and YYREEE (reference sequence). The V and J ends lost 4 bases and 5 bases respectively, with 19 bases between them. This CDR3 is 16 amino acids long. The CDR3 nucleotides are TGTGCCAGCAGCCCCCGACTCCGGTCCCGTAACAATGAGCAGTTCTTC. Its translation is CASSPRLRSRNNEQFF.

The chain joins TRBV12-5 to TRBJ1-1; possibly TRBD1 for D (5 bases). Germline V gene sequence: CDR1 LGHNT, CDR2 FRNRAP. Deletions cut 0 bases from V and 5 bases from J, with 13 bases between. The CDR3 is 15 residues long. CDR3 nucleotide sequence: TGTGCTAGTGGTTTGGTTCTGGGGGAAAGGACTGAAGCTTTCTTT. Its translation is CASGLVLGERTEAFF.